These 10 T cell receptor beta chains came from one sample sequenced in a study of cytomegalovirus exposure and HLA in healthy donors. Primers: 60 Vbeta forward and 13 Jbeta reverse. Sequencing used immunoSEQ multiplex PCR; TCRdb keeps in-frame clones, though not all of them. This sample has roughly 180,000 clones, with 75% found just once. Sequencing input: PBMCs. The receptors were gathered from a female donor in good health and CMV-seronegative.

The chain carries TRBV5-5 and TRBJ2-3; 10 bases agree with TRBD1. Germline CDR1 is SGHKS and CDR2 is YYEKEE (reference sequence). The CDR3 extends over 15 amino acids. Unmatched junction bases numbered 5, after V lost 4 bases and J lost 3 bases. In DNA form, the CDR3 reads TGTGCCAGCAGCGATCCGGGACAGGGGACAGATACGCAGTATTTT. This sequence encodes CASSDPGQGTDTQYF. Full variable domain (missing parts from reference TRBV5-5 and TRBJ2-3): DAGVTQSPTHLIKTRGQQVTLRCSPISGHKSVSWYQQVLGQGPQFIFQYYEKEERGRGNFPDRFSARQFPNYSSELNVNALLLGDSALYLCASSDPGQGTDTQYFGPGTRLTVL.

This clone has only one observation. The CDR3 spells CASRGSSGSPAKNIQYF. The CDR3 nucleotides read TGTGCCAGCAGGGGGTCTAGCGGGAGCCCCGCCAAAAACATTCAGTACTTC. The chain has TRBV28 and TRBJ2-4; the match to TRBD2 covers 10 bases. The CDR3 loop spans 17 amino acids. CDR1 and CDR2 (germline): MDHEN, SYDVKM. V was pared by 6 bases and J by 1 base, with 9 bases of the junction left unmatched.

This chain joins TRBV4-2 and TRBJ2-2; the match to TRBD1 covers 8 bases. V lost 4 bases and J lost 4; bases outside the gene matches: 8. This CDR3 is 16 amino acids long. Germline-derived CDR1 and CDR2 are LGHNA and YNFKEQ. DNA for the CDR3: TGTGCCAGCAGCCGGGACAGGCGGGTTGGCACCGGGGAGCTGTTTTTT. Translation: CASSRDRRVGTGELFF.

This clone was recorded only once. The V call is TRBV19, the J call TRBJ2-3, with 8 positions matching TRBD2. CDR1 and CDR2 (germline): LNHDA, SQIVND (reference sequence). CDR3 size: 14 residues. The V gene end was trimmed by 7 bases and the J gene end by 0 bases; junction bases not matched to a gene: 3. The CDR3, as DNA: TGTGCCAGTACGCGCGGGAGGAGCACAGATACGCAGTATTTT. It codes for CASTRGRSTDTQYF.

This chain connects TRBV21-1 to TRBJ2-5; TRBD2 reflects the table's D call only, with no check against the DNA. The DNA end is more similar to TRBJ2-7, so the J call may be wrong. TRBV21-1 is a known pseudogene. This CDR3 has 15 amino acids. Written as DNA, the CDR3 is TGTGCCAGCAGCAAACGGGAGGACAGCGTCTACGAGCAGTACTTC. This sequence encodes CASSKREDSVYEQYF.

The gene calls are TRBV19 and TRBJ1-5; D is unclear. Germline values: CDR1 LNHDA, CDR2 SQIVND (reference sequence). V lost 4 bases, J lost 2 bases, and 12 bases lay in between. The CDR3 has 15 residues. The CDR3 region has the DNA TGTGCCAGTAGTAGCGGGGTTTTTGGCAATCAGCCCCAGCATTTT. Protein sequence: CASSSGVFGNQPQHF.

The genes are TRBV7-3 and TRBJ2-3; D gene uncertain. This CDR3 comprises 16 residues. Trimming removed 5 bases at V and 0 bases at J, with 15 bases between. Germline V gene lookup returns CDR1 SGHTA and CDR2 FQGTGA. The CDR3 bases are TGTGCCAGCAGCGTTGGCGCAGGCCCTAGCACAGATACGCAGTATTTT. Translation: CASSVGAGPSTDTQYF.

The chain carries TRBV2 and TRBJ2-3; 7 bases match TRBD1. The CDR3 runs 14 residues. V was clipped by 3 bases and J by 5 bases; unmatched bases: 5. CDR1 SNHLY and CDR2 FYNNEI come from the germline V gene. This CDR3 reads CASSDRQGKDTQYF. The CDR3 nucleotides are TGTGCCAGCAGTGACCGACAGGGAAAAGATACGCAGTATTTT. The full variable domain, completed using reference TRBV2 and TRBJ2-3, is EPEVTQTPSHQVTQMGQEVILRCVPISNHLYFYWYRQILGQKVEFLVSFYNNEISEKSEIFDDQFSVERPDGSNFTLKIRSTKLEDSAMYFCASSDRQGKDTQYFGPGTRLTVL.

This sequence joins TRBV11-3 and TRBJ2-2, with 7 bases aligning to TRBD2. V dropped 0 bases and J dropped 6; count of bases not matched to a gene: 4. CDR1 and CDR2 from the germline V gene are SGHNT and YENEEA. The CDR3 spans 15 residues. The CDR3 is CASSLDLGGSGELFF. The CDR3, as DNA: TGTGCCAGCAGCTTAGATCTCGGGGGGTCCGGGGAGCTGTTTTTT. The variable domain in full, completed from reference TRBV11-3 and TRBJ2-2, reads EAGVVQSPRYKIIEKKQPVAFWCNPISGHNTLYWYLQNLGQGPELLIRYENEEAVDDSQLPKDRFSAERLKGVDSTLKIQPAELGDSAVYLCASSLDLGGSGELFFGEGSRLTVL.

The V call is TRBV29-1, the J call TRBJ2-7; 11 bases are shared with TRBD2. CDR1 and CDR2 (germline): SQVTM, ANQGSEA. The CDR3 is 17 residues long. Unmatched junction bases numbered 11, after V lost 0 bases and J lost 4 bases. The CDR3 sequence is CSVEDPGLAEKGYEQYF. CDR3 DNA: TGCAGCGTTGAAGATCCGGGACTAGCGGAGAAGGGGTACGAGCAGTACTTC.